The 14 T cell receptor beta chains below all came from one sample that was sequenced in a study of T-cell reconstitution after alpha-beta-depleted transplantation in children. For TCRbeta, the library was prepared with unique molecular identifiers. MiXCR was run by TCRdb on the PCR reads, yielding one entry per CDR3 protein. Among about 300,000 distinct CDR3 sequences listed, about a tenth were seen once. The input for sequencing was PBMCs, taken before TCRalphabeta/CD19-depleted stem cell transplant. The receptors derive from a boy under three years old with acute myeloid leukemia, due to receive a stem cell transplant.

This clonotype was detected only a few times. This sequence joins TRBV18 and TRBJ2-7; D is ambiguous. The V end lost 6 bases, the J end lost 2 bases, and 14 bases lay between the germline ends. This CDR3 is 14 amino acids long. Per germline, CDR1 KGHSH and CDR2 LQKENI. The DNA of the CDR3 is TGTGCCAGCTCTCCTCAGGACGGCCCCTACGAGCAGTACTTC. Protein sequence: CASSPQDGPYEQYF.

The V gene is TRBV7-8, the J gene TRBJ2-1, with 7 bases identical to TRBD1. CDR3 length: 16 amino acids. The J segment lost 13 bases and the V segment lost 0 bases, leaving 15 bases of the junction unmatched. Germline V CDR1 and CDR2: SGHVS, FQNEAQ. The CDR3 is CASSLAETGQWGDQFF. The CDR3 DNA follows: TGTGCCAGCAGCTTAGCTGAGACAGGGCAATGGGGTGACCAGTTCTTC. Full variable domain (rest looked up from reference TRBV7-8 and TRBJ2-1): GAGVSQSPRYKVAKRGQDVALRCDPISGHVSLFWYQQALGQGPEFLTYFQNEAQLDKSGLPSDRFFAERPEGSVSTLKIQRTQQEDSAVYLCASSLAETGQWGDQFFGPGTRLTVL.

In its sample, this clonotype was seen many times. The chain employs TRBV29-1 and TRBJ2-7, with TRBD2 matching over 7 bases. Germline CDR1 reads SQVTM; CDR2 reads ANQGSEA. J lost 1 base, V lost 0 bases, and 6 bases had no gene match. The CDR3 has 15 residues. The CDR3 is CSVEDPGEGSYEQYF. The CDR3 nucleotides read TGCAGCGTTGAAGATCCCGGGGAGGGTTCCTACGAGCAGTACTTC.

This clonotype was seen ten or more times. The V gene is TRBV29-1, the J gene TRBJ1-4, with D perhaps TRBD1 (5 bases). Germline values: CDR1 SQVTM, CDR2 ANQGSEA. V lost 1 base and J 12 bases, leaving 12 bases between the germline ends. This CDR3 is built from 12 residues. CDR3 region: CSVEGEGVELFF. Here the CDR3 DNA reads TGCAGCGTTGAAGGCGAAGGGGTCGAACTGTTTTTT.

The rearrangement uses TRBV5-5 and TRBJ1-1; D uncertain. The germline V gene encodes CDR1 SGHKS and CDR2 YYEKEE (reference sequence). The length of the CDR3 is 13 residues. Trimming stripped 3 bases from V and 4 bases from J, with 10 bases between. The CDR3 region has the DNA TGTGCCAGCAGCTGGGAACTGGGCACTGAAGCTTTCTTT. It encodes CASSWELGTEAFF.

The chain couples TRBV29-1 to TRBJ2-7; D is perhaps TRBD2 (6 bases). Germline V gene lookup returns CDR1 SQVTM and CDR2 ANQGSEA. This CDR3 region has 14 residues. Trimming left V 8 bases short and J 3 bases short, with 20 bases between. This CDR3 reads CSSWRGPSLYEQYF. CDR3 nucleotide sequence: TGCAGCTCTTGGAGGGGACCATCCCTCTACGAGCAGTACTTC.

This clonotype appeared many times. The V gene is TRBV7-2, the J gene TRBJ1-2; 7 nucleotides line up with TRBD1. J was trimmed by 7 bases and V by 4 bases; bases with no gene match: 3. The V gene's germline CDR1 is SGHTA and CDR2 FQGNSA. The CDR3 sequence is 12 residues long. The CDR3 sequence: CASSWGTAGYTF. The CDR3 nucleotides are TGTGCCAGCAGCTGGGGGACAGCTGGCTACACCTTC.

This clonotype came up many times. The chain couples TRBV5-1 to TRBJ2-3; TRBD2 matches 10 bases. Trimming took 6 bases from V and 2 from J; bases not matched to a gene: 3. Germline-derived CDR1 and CDR2 are SGHRS and YFSETQ. The CDR3 contains 14 residues. The CDR3 is CASISGGPTDTQYF. CDR3 bases: TGCGCCAGCATTAGCGGGGGGCCCACAGATACGCAGTATTTT. Full variable domain (outside the CDR3, taken from reference TRBV5-1 and TRBJ2-3): KAGVTQTPRYLIKTRGQQVTLSCSPISGHRSVSWYQQTPGQGLQFLFEYFSETQRNKGNFPGRFSGRQFSNSRSEMNVSTLELGDSALYLCASISGGPTDTQYFGPGTRLTVL.

This clonotype occurred many times. V usage is TRBV5-1 and J usage is TRBJ2-1; 12 bases fit TRBD2. J gave up 0 bases and V 2 bases, and 3 bases lay outside the gene matches. Per germline, CDR1 SGHRS and CDR2 YFSETQ. This CDR3 has 17 amino acids. The CDR3 nucleotides read TGCGCCAGCAGCTTCGGACTAGCGGGAAGCTCCTACAATGAGCAGTTCTTC. Translating it yields CASSFGLAGSSYNEQFF.

The chain couples TRBV13 to TRBJ1-1; unclear D gene. V lost 2 bases and J lost 5, with 6 bases in between. The CDR3 contains 12 residues. From germline, CDR1 is PRHDT and CDR2 FYEKMQ (reference sequence). The CDR3 sequence: CASSLRRTEAFF. CDR3 bases: TGTGCCAGCAGCTTAAGGAGGACTGAAGCTTTCTTT.

Notes on this clonotype: Being one base from a much bigger clone, this may be a read error. This rearrangement joins TRBV20-1 to TRBJ2-7; D tentatively reads TRBD1 or TRBD2 (5 bases each). This CDR3 spans 14 amino acids. CDR1 and CDR2 from the germline V gene are DFQATT and SNEGSKA (reference sequence). CDR3 in amino acids: CSASPGPNSYEQHF. Written as DNA, the CDR3 is TGCAGTGCTAGCCCGGGACCAAACTCCTACGAGCAGCACTTC.

This clonotype was recorded at least ten times. The gene calls are TRBV25-1 and TRBJ2-7; D may match TRBD1 or TRBD2 (5 bases each). The germline V and J ends were trimmed by 5 bases and 3 bases, with 8 bases remaining between them. The CDR3 runs to 12 residues. Germline V CDR1 and CDR2: MGHDK, SYGVNS. CDR3 region: CASSMGVYEQYF. The CDR3 DNA follows: TGTGCCAGCAGTATGGGGGTCTACGAGCAGTACTTC.

There are many counts of this clonotype. The gene calls are TRBV5-5 and TRBJ1-2; no clear D gene. The CDR3 runs to 14 residues. V lost 4 bases and J 4 bases, leaving 14 bases between the germline ends. The germline gives CDR1 SGHKS, CDR2 YYEKEE (reference sequence). The CDR3 region is CASSPLWASYGYTF. The CDR3 region has the DNA TGTGCCAGCAGCCCGCTGTGGGCATCCTATGGCTACACCTTC.

This clonotype was seen many times. The chain couples TRBV12-3 or TRBV12-4 to TRBJ2-5; D uncertain. V dropped 3 bases and J dropped 4 bases, with 12 bases sitting between them. The CDR3 contains 14 residues. DNA of the CDR3: TGTGCCAGCAGTTTTGTGGGGTGGAGAGAGACCCAGTACTTC. Translation: CASSFVGWRETQYF.